These 22 T cell receptor beta chains came from one sample sequenced in a study of cytomegalovirus exposure and HLA in healthy donors. Sequenced by immunoSEQ multiplex PCR; TCRdb stores in-frame clones only, minus some. This table holds about 120,000 clones, approximately 90% found once. Sequenced material: PBMCs. Source of these receptors: a man between 18 and 35 years old in good health and CMV-seronegative.

This clone was recorded a few times. V gene TRBV27 combines with J gene TRBJ2-7, with TRBD2 as a possible D gene (6 bases). The germline V gene encodes CDR1 MNHEY and CDR2 SMNVEV (reference sequence). V lost 2 bases, J lost 5 bases, and 7 bases lay in between. CDR3 length: 12 residues. The CDR3 reads CASSLGGNEQYF. The CDR3 DNA reads as TGTGCCAGCAGTTTAGGAGGGAACGAGCAGTACTTC.

The chain has TRBV4-1 and TRBJ1-5; TRBD1 is a possible D gene (5 bases). Germline-derived CDR1 and CDR2 are MGHRA and YSYEKL. V was shortened by 3 bases and J by 6 bases, with 9 bases between the two germline ends. CDR3 length equals 13 residues. The CDR3 region has the DNA TGCGCCAGCAGCCATCAGGGTACTCAGCCCCAGCATTTT. Protein product: CASSHQGTQPQHF.

This chain joins TRBV19 and TRBJ1-1, with a possible D match to TRBD1 (6 bases). The germline V gene has CDR1 LNHDA and CDR2 SQIVND (reference sequence). The CDR3 runs to 12 residues. Between the trimmed V and J ends, which lost 5 bases and 8 bases, there was a span of 12 bases. The chain's CDR3 is CASSPTGTEAFF. The CDR3 coding sequence is TGTGCCAGTAGTCCTACCGGGACAGAAGCTTTCTTT.

The chain combines TRBV6-6 with TRBJ2-3, with TRBD2 matching 10 bases. The V gene end was trimmed by 11 bases and the J gene end by 3 bases; junction bases not matched to a gene: 14. Per germline, CDR1 MNHNY and CDR2 SVGAGI (reference sequence). There are 16 residues in the CDR3. The CDR3 region has the DNA TGTGCCGTAAAACCCCTAGCGGGAGACGGGACAGATACGCAGTATTTT. Translating gives CAVKPLAGDGTDTQYF.

This rearrangement joins TRBV9 to TRBJ2-3; 10 nucleotides align to TRBD2. This CDR3 is 16 amino acids long. CDR1 is SGDLS and CDR2 is YYNGEE in the germline V gene. Trimming removed 1 base from V and 2 bases from J; junction bases left unmatched: 4. CDR3 sequence reads: CASSVLSGGATDTQYF. CDR3 DNA: TGTGCCAGCAGCGTATTGAGCGGGGGGGCCACAGATACGCAGTATTTT.

The V gene is TRBV9, the J gene TRBJ2-1, with D perhaps matching TRBD2 (6 bases). Germline-derived CDR1 and CDR2 are SGDLS and YYNGEE. Trimming removed 1 base from V and 3 bases from J, with 20 bases in between. The CDR3 totals 18 residues. The CDR3 region has the DNA TGTGCCAGCAGCGTAAGATGGAGCGGGTCCAGGTACTACAATGAGCAGTTCTTC. This sequence encodes CASSVRWSGSRYYNEQFF.

This clone was observed a handful of times. The V gene is TRBV7-9, the J gene TRBJ2-7; perhaps TRBD1 as D (6 bases). The CDR3 runs 14 residues. V lost 1 base to trimming and J lost 4 bases, with 11 bases between them. Germline CDR1 SEHNR, CDR2 FQNEAQ (reference sequence). The DNA of the CDR3 is TGTGCCAGCAGCTTAGAGGGACAACAATACGAGCAGTACTTC. Translating gives CASSLEGQQYEQYF.

This rearrangement joins TRBV19 to TRBJ1-3; D remains unclear. Germline V CDR1 and CDR2: LNHDA, SQIVND (reference sequence). There are 14 residues in the CDR3. Between the trimmed V and J ends, which lost 2 bases and 0 bases, there was a span of 5 bases. The CDR3 region has the DNA TGTGCCAGTAGTATAAACACCTCTGGAAACACCATATATTTT. Protein sequence: CASSINTSGNTIYF.

The chain uses TRBV6-6 and TRBJ1-1; D uncertain. The V gene's germline CDR1 is MNHNY and CDR2 SVGAGI (reference sequence). The CDR3 runs 16 residues. The V gene lost 2 bases and the J gene lost 1 base, with 14 bases spanning the gap. The CDR3, as DNA: TGTGCCAGCAGTTACACCCTACTACGGGGGAACACTGAAGCTTTCTTT. Protein sequence: CASSYTLLRGNTEAFF.

The chain has TRBV4-3 and TRBJ1-2, with TRBD1 identical over 11 bases. Germline assignment: CDR1 LGHNA and CDR2 YSLEER. The CDR3 runs to 14 residues. V lost 4 bases to trimming and J lost 7 bases; unmatched junction nucleotides: 5. The CDR3 coding sequence is TGCGCCAGCAGCCCCCCGGACAGGGGGCGTGGCTACACCTTC. Encoded protein: CASSPPDRGRGYTF.

With respect to this clone: This CDR3 is also generated by other DNA sequences in the sample. The chain couples TRBV6-5 to TRBJ1-3; possible D gene TRBD1, 6 bases. V was trimmed by 6 bases and J by 0 bases, leaving 12 bases between them. CDR1 is MNHEY and CDR2 is SVGAGI in the germline V gene. The CDR3 extends over 15 amino acids. The DNA of the CDR3 is TGTGCCAGCAGCCCCGACAGGTACTCTGGAAACACCATATATTTT. This gives the protein CASSPDRYSGNTIYF.

This rearrangement joins TRBV28 to TRBJ2-5; 7 bases match TRBD1. Trimming took 3 bases from V and 7 from J; bases not matched to a gene: 11. The CDR3 is 15 residues long. The V gene's germline CDR1 is MDHEN and CDR2 SYDVKM. Here the CDR3 reads CASSLRRQGPGTQYF. In DNA, the CDR3 is TGTGCCAGCAGTTTGAGGAGACAGGGTCCGGGGACCCAGTACTTC.

About this clone: Other DNA sequences from this sample encode an identical CDR3 as well. The CDR3 coding sequence is TGCAGTGTCGTGACAGGGGCCTATGGCTACACCTTC. This codes for CSVVTGAYGYTF. The chain combines TRBV29-1 with TRBJ1-2; the match to TRBD1 covers 8 bases. Germline V gene lookup returns CDR1 SQVTM and CDR2 ANQGSEA. This CDR3 has 12 residues. The full variable domain, rest sourced from reference TRBV29-1 and TRBJ1-2, is SAVISQKPSRDICQRGTSLTIQCQVDSQVTMMFWYRQQPGQSLTLIATANQGSEATYESGFVIDKFPISRPNLTFSTLTVSNMSPEDSSIYLCSVVTGAYGYTFGSGTRLTVV.

The chain combines TRBV30 with TRBJ1-1, with D perhaps TRBD1 (5 bases). Germline V lookup: CDR1 GTSNPN, CDR2 SVGIG (reference sequence). CDR3 length: 13 residues. Trimming left V 3 bases short and J 6 bases short, with 14 bases between. CDR3 nucleotides: TGTGCCTGGAGAAACGCGGGGGTATCTGAAGCTTTCTTT. It yields the protein CAWRNAGVSEAFF.

The chain uses TRBV7-9 and TRBJ2-2, with D possibly matching TRBD2 (5 bases). CDR1 SEHNR and CDR2 FQNEAQ come from the germline V gene (reference sequence). The CDR3 is 16 residues long. V lost 2 bases, J lost 0 bases, and 10 bases lay in between. In DNA, the CDR3 is TGTGCCAGCAGCTTAAGTGCGGGTGCGAACACCGGGGAGCTGTTTTTT. Residues: CASSLSAGANTGELFF.

The chain carries TRBV2 and TRBJ2-7; a weak D match, TRBD2 (5 bases). This CDR3 region has 16 residues. Looked up from germline, CDR1 is SNHLY and CDR2 is FYNNEI. V gave up 4 bases and J gave up 0 bases, with 16 bases separating them. This chain's CDR3 is CASSVSGLALSYEQYF. DNA for the CDR3: TGTGCCAGCAGTGTATCCGGCCTAGCACTCTCCTACGAGCAGTACTTC.

J is TRBJ2-5 and V is TRBV7-2; 9 bases are shared with TRBD1. There are 15 residues in the CDR3. CDR1 is SGHTA and CDR2 is FQGNSA in the germline V gene. Trimming at V came to 5 bases and at J to 5 bases, leaving 9 bases not matched to a gene. The CDR3 coding sequence is TGTGCCAGCAGCGCCGACAGGGGGGGCAGCGAGACCCAGTACTTC. It encodes CASSADRGGSETQYF.

The V gene is TRBV7-6, the J gene TRBJ1-1; TRBD1 agrees at 9 bases. Germline V gene sequence: CDR1 SGHVS, CDR2 FNYEAQ. V gave up 3 bases and J gave up 4 bases; unmatched junction bases: 12. The length of the CDR3 is 17 residues. The CDR3 DNA follows: TGTGCCAGCAGCTTGTACACAGGGGGCGATTCATCCACTGAAGCTTTCTTT. It specifies CASSLYTGGDSSTEAFF.

The J gene is TRBJ2-2, the V gene TRBV6-5; 7 bases agree with TRBD2. Per the germline V gene, CDR1 is MNHEY and CDR2 is SVGAGI. V dropped 4 bases and J dropped 6; count of bases not matched to a gene: 2. This CDR3 contains 13 residues. The CDR3 spells CASSSGGAGELFF. CDR3 coding DNA: TGTGCCAGCAGTTCTGGGGGGGCCGGGGAGCTGTTTTTT.

Only a few counts were recorded for this clone. This sequence joins TRBV30 and TRBJ2-2; D gene unclear. The CDR3 runs 12 residues. With 4 bases removed from V and 4 bases from J, the gap between germline ends came to 7 bases. Germline assignment: CDR1 GTSNPN and CDR2 SVGIG (reference sequence). This chain's CDR3 is CAWMGSTGELFF. DNA of the CDR3: TGTGCCTGGATGGGCAGCACCGGGGAGCTGTTTTTT.

The gene calls are TRBV19 and TRBJ2-1; 10 bases map to TRBD2. In germline, CDR1 is LNHDA, CDR2 SQIVND (reference sequence). This CDR3 has 17 amino acids. V was pared by 1 base and J by 6 bases, with 9 bases of the junction left unmatched. CDR3 DNA sequence: TGTGCCAGTAGTATAGCGGGTAGCGGGAGGACGGGCAATGAGCAGTTCTTC. It encodes CASSIAGSGRTGNEQFF.

V is TRBV2 and J is TRBJ1-5; D gene unclear. The CDR3 is 12 residues long. Germline-derived CDR1 and CDR2 are SNHLY and FYNNEI. With 4 bases removed from V and 5 bases from J, the gap between germline ends came to 6 bases. This CDR3 reads CASSVGDQPQHF. For the CDR3, the DNA is TGTGCCAGCAGTGTAGGAGATCAGCCCCAGCATTTT.